The clone carrying this TCR beta chain was counted only a few times. The sample originates from a study of T cell repertoires in cytomegalovirus infection. Study summary: The public TCR beta signatures pointed to both CMV infection and matching HLA type.

TCRdb reprocessed the reads with MiXCR, giving one entry per CDR3 protein. The repertoire holds 250,000 to 300,000 distinct CDR3 sequences, roughly an eighth seen once, with 7.5% to 10% in the top ten. The length of the CDR3 is 13 residues. The V end lost 9 bases, the J end lost 0 bases, and 11 bases lay between the germline ends. Germline lookup yields CDR1 SNHLY and CDR2 FYNNEI. Source material: PBMCs. This TCR derives from a human donor in good health (CMV status not recorded). Some clones in this sample may be carry-over from other donors' samples. The V call is TRBV2, the J call TRBJ2-5; a weak D match, TRBD1 (6 bases). For the CDR3, the DNA is TGTGCCAGTGTAAGGGACAACCAAGAGACCCAGTACTTC. Translation: CASVRDNQETQYF.